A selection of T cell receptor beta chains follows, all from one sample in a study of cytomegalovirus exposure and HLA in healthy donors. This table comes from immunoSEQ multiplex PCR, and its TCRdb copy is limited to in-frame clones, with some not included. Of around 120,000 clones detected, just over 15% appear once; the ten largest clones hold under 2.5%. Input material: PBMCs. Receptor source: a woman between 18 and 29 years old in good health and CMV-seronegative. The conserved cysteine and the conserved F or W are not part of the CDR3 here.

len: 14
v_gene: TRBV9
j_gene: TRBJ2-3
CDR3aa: ASSPRARGSTDTQY

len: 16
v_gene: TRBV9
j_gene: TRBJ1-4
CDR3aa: ASSVGYRGRRLGEKLF

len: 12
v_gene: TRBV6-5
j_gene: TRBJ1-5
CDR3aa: ASSPRNSPGPQH

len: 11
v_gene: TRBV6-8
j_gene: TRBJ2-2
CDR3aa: ATPLIVTGELF

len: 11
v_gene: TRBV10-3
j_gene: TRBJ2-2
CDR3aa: AIRDSTTGELF

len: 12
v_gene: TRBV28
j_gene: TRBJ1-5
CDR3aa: ASSLGAGVQPQH

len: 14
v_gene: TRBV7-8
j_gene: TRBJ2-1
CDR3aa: ASSSRTSSSYNEQF

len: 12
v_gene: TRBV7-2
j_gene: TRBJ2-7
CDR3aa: ASSSGTGYYEQY

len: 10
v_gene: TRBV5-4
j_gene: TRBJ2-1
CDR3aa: ASSLQGGEQF

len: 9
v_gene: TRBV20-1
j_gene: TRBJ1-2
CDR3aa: SATGNYGYT

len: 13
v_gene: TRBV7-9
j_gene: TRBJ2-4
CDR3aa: ASSLNQDIKNIQY

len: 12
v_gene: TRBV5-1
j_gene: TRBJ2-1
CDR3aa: ASSSGTVNNEQF

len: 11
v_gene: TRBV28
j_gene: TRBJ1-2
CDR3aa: ASSFRGGYGYT

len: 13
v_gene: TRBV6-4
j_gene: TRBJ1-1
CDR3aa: ASSPDRDLNTEAF

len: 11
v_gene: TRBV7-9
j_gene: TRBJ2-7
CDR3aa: ASTGQGLGEQY

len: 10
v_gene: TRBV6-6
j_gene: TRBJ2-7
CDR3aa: ASSYQSYEQY

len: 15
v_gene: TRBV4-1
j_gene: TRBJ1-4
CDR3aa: ASSLGQSGRGNEKLF

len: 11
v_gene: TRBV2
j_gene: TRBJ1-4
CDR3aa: ASTRGTNEKLF

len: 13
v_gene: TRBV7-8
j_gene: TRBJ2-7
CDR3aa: ASSLQDTSSYEQY